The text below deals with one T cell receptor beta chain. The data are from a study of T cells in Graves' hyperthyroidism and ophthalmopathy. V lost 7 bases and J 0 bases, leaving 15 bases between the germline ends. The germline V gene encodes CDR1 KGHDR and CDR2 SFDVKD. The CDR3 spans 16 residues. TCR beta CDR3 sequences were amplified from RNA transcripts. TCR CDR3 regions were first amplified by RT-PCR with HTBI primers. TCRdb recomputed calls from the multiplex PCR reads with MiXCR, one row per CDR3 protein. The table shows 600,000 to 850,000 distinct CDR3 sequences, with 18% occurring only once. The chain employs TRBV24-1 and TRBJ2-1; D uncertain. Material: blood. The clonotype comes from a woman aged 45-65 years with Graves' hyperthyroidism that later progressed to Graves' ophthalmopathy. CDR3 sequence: CATSGPSGSSYNEQFF. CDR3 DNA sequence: TGTGCCACCAGCGGTCCTTCGGGCAGCTCCTACAATGAGCAGTTCTTC.